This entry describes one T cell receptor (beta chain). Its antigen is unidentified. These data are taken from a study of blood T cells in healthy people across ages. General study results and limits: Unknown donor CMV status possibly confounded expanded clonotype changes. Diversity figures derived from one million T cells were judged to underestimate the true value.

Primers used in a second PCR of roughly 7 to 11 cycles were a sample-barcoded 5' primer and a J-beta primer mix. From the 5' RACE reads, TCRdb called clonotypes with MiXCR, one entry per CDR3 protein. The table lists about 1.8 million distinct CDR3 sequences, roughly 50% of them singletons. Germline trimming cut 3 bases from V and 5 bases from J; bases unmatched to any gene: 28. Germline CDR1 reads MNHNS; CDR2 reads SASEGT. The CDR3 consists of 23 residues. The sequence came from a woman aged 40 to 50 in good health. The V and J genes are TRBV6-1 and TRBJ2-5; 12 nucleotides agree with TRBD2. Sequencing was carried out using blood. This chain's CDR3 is CASSDEDRLTSGGTTRYTETQYF. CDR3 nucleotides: TGTGCCAGCAGTGATGAGGACCGACTGACTAGCGGGGGCACCACTCGTTATACCGAGACCCAGTACTTC.